This entry lists 26 T cell receptor beta chains sequenced from one sample in a study of shared clonotypes between healthy human individuals. Data came from immunoSEQ multiplex PCR; TCRdb stores just in-frame clones and leaves some out. This sample yields 2,100,000 or so clones, of which 90% to 97% are seen a single time; around 0.13% belongs to the top ten. Sequencing was performed on naive CD4+ T cells sorted from blood. As for subset: CD45RA+ positively selected. The receptors were sampled from a man between 18 and 35 years old in good health.

Comments on this clone: Other DNA sequences in the same sample also yield this CDR3. The genes are TRBV5-4 and TRBJ2-7; D assignment may be TRBD1 or TRBD2 (5 bases each). This CDR3 is built from 14 residues. The germline CDR1 and CDR2 sequences are SGHNT and YYREEE (reference sequence). With 0 bases removed from V and 2 bases from J, the gap between germline ends came to 9 bases. CDR3 residues: CASSLGGTPYEQYF. The CDR3 DNA reads as TGTGCCAGCAGCTTGGGAGGGACCCCCTACGAGCAGTACTTC.

A few counts support this clone. The chain links TRBV7-9 to TRBJ1-5; D gene unclear. Between the trimmed V and J ends, which lost 1 base and 7 bases, there was a span of 11 bases. The CDR3 totals 14 residues. Germline values: CDR1 SEHNR, CDR2 FQNEAQ (reference sequence). The CDR3 nucleotides read TGTGCCAGCAGCTTAGAACCCCAAGGACAGCCCCAGCATTTT. Its translation is CASSLEPQGQPQHF.

The chain carries TRBV18 and TRBJ2-7, with D unclear. Germline values: CDR1 KGHSH, CDR2 LQKENI. There are 13 residues in the CDR3. V gave up 2 bases and J gave up 2 bases, with 7 bases separating them. CDR3 nucleotide sequence: TGTGCCAGCTCACCAGGCTTACCCTACGAGCAGTACTTC. The encoded protein is CASSPGLPYEQYF.

A single count supports this clone. V is TRBV5-1 and J is TRBJ2-7, with a weak D call TRBD2 (5 bases). Germline V gene sequence: CDR1 SGHRS, CDR2 YFSETQ. V shed 0 bases and J shed 3 bases, with 10 bases lying between them. The CDR3 runs to 14 residues. The CDR3 DNA follows: TGCGCCAGCAGCTTGGAGGCGGAGGTCTACGAGCAGTACTTC. It translates to CASSLEAEVYEQYF.

V and J are TRBV30 and TRBJ1-6; 9 bases are shared with TRBD1. The V segment lost 5 bases and the J segment 5 bases; nucleotides outside the gene matches: 10. The CDR3 loop spans 16 amino acids. Germline CDR1 reads GTSNPN; CDR2 reads SVGIG (reference sequence). The CDR3 loop is CAWDGTGYFDNSPLHF. The CDR3 nucleotides read TGTGCCTGGGACGGGACAGGGTATTTCGATAATTCACCCCTCCACTTT.

This chain connects TRBV7-8 to TRBJ2-2; 8 bases fit TRBD1. The CDR3 is 15 residues long. J lost 4 bases, V lost 2 bases, and 3 bases had no gene match. Looked up from germline, CDR1 is SGHVS and CDR2 is FQNEAQ. CDR3 sequence: CASSLSGGSTGELFF. The CDR3 DNA follows: TGTGCCAGCAGCTTATCAGGGGGCAGCACCGGGGAGCTGTTTTTT.

The genes are TRBV27 and TRBJ2-5; D may be TRBD2 (5 bases). The CDR3 totals 15 residues. V lost 7 bases to trimming and J lost 2 bases, with 17 bases between them. Germline CDR1 MNHEY, CDR2 SMNVEV (reference sequence). The CDR3 is CASTDLGRGQETQYF. In DNA form, the CDR3 reads TGTGCCAGCACTGATCTAGGCCGCGGGCAAGAGACCCAGTACTTC.

This chain joins TRBV10-3 and TRBJ2-1; TRBD1 matches 9 bases. Per germline, CDR1 ENHRY and CDR2 SYGVKD. The CDR3 totals 16 residues. V was clipped by 1 base and J by 4 bases; unmatched bases: 5. For the CDR3, the DNA is TGTGCCATCAGTGAGTTCGGACAGGGGAGATACAATGAGCAGTTCTTC. Encoded protein: CAISEFGQGRYNEQFF.

The chain employs TRBV2 and TRBJ1-2; the D gene is possibly TRBD1 (5 bases). The germline V and J ends were trimmed by 4 bases and 0 bases, with 12 bases remaining between them. The CDR3 is 15 amino acids. CDR1 and CDR2 from the germline V gene are SNHLY and FYNNEI. CDR3 region: CASSGPGAANYGYTF. The CDR3 DNA reads TGTGCCAGCAGTGGACCTGGGGCAGCTAACTATGGCTACACCTTC.

J is TRBJ1-3 and V is TRBV29-1; D gene ambiguous. Per germline, CDR1 SQVTM and CDR2 ANQGSEA. V lost 0 bases, J lost 0 bases, and 9 bases lay in between. CDR3 length: 15 amino acids. The CDR3 loop is CSVEDLGSSGNTIYF. CDR3 sequence (DNA): TGCAGCGTTGAAGATCTGGGGTCCTCTGGAAACACCATATATTTT.

The chain links TRBV30 to TRBJ2-6, with D unclear. Trimming removed 0 bases at V and 3 bases at J, with 9 bases between. Germline V gene sequence: CDR1 GTSNPN, CDR2 SVGIG (reference sequence). CDR3 length: 15 amino acids. The CDR3 DNA sequence: TGTGCCTGGAGTGTACGAGGTTTTGGGGCCAACGTCCTGACTTTC. Translated: CAWSVRGFGANVLTF.

This chain joins TRBV18 and TRBJ1-4; D gene uncertain. V lost 4 bases and J 4 bases, leaving 13 bases between the germline ends. Germline CDR1 is KGHSH and CDR2 is LQKENI. The CDR3 is 15 amino acids. The CDR3 bases are TGTGCCAGCTCACTCTCCAAGGAAATTAATGAAAAACTGTTTTTT. As protein: CASSLSKEINEKLFF. Full variable domain (missing parts from reference TRBV18 and TRBJ1-4): NAGVMQNPRHLVRRRGQEARLRCSPMKGHSHVYWYRQLPEEGLKFMVYLQKENIIDESGMPKERFSAEFPKEGPSILRIQQVVRGDSAAYFCASSLSKEINEKLFFGSGTQLSVL.

The V call is TRBV6-5, the J call TRBJ2-3; D is perhaps TRBD1 (5 bases). The CDR3 contains 12 residues. CDR1 and CDR2 (germline): MNHEY, SVGAGI. V shed 5 bases and J shed 6 bases, with 9 bases lying between them. The CDR3 reads CASSRQPDTQYF. CDR3 DNA: TGTGCCAGCAGTCGACAGCCCGATACGCAGTATTTT.

The chain joins TRBV5-1 to TRBJ2-7, with D unresolved. The CDR3 has 14 residues. Trimming left V 0 bases short and J 0 bases short, with 7 bases between. Germline-derived CDR1 and CDR2 are SGHRS and YFSETQ. The CDR3 spells CASSLDGYSYEQYF. CDR3 DNA: TGCGCCAGCAGCTTGGACGGGTACTCCTACGAGCAGTACTTC.

This clone was recorded only once. One junction end disagrees with the germline gene, perhaps due to a read error. The chain combines TRBV7-7 with TRBJ1-3; 7 bases align to TRBD1. The CDR3 spans 15 residues. Germline V gene sequence: CDR1 SSHAT, CDR2 FNYEAQ (reference sequence). CDR3 nucleotide sequence: TGTGCTAGCAGCTTATCACCGGGACAGGGAAACACCATATATTTT. It specifies CASSLSPGQGNTIYF.

V is TRBV9 and J is TRBJ1-1; 7 bases fit TRBD1. The J segment lost 1 base and the V segment lost 7 bases, leaving 10 bases of the junction unmatched. This CDR3 is 15 amino acids long. Germline values: CDR1 SGDLS, CDR2 YYNGEE. The CDR3 DNA follows: TGTGCCAGCTCTGATCGGGACAGAGAGAACACTGAAGCTTTCTTT. The encoded protein is CASSDRDRENTEAFF.

The DNA of the CDR3 is TGTGCCAGCTCCTCAGGGACTAACTATGGCTACACCTTC. It specifies CASSSGTNYGYTF. The chain uses TRBV2 and TRBJ1-2; tentatively, D is TRBD1 (5 bases). The CDR3 contains 13 residues. Per germline, CDR1 SNHLY and CDR2 FYNNEI. V was clipped by 8 bases and J by 0 bases, with 10 bases between them.

V and J are TRBV7-2 and TRBJ2-7, with 9 bases matching TRBD1. Germline trimming cut 4 bases from V and 3 bases from J; bases unmatched to any gene: 7. This CDR3 region has 15 residues. In germline, CDR1 is SGHTA, CDR2 FQGNSA. The CDR3 sequence: CASSWADRGGYEQYF. CDR3 sequence (DNA): TGTGCCAGCAGCTGGGCGGACAGGGGAGGCTACGAGCAGTACTTC. Looking up the rest from reference TRBV7-2 and TRBJ2-7 gives the full variable domain: GAGVSQSPSNKVTEKGKDVELRCDPISGHTALYWYRQSLGQGLEFLIYFQGNSAPDKSGLPSDRFSAERTGGSVSTLTIQRTQQEDSAVYLCASSWADRGGYEQYFGPGTRLTVT.

The rearrangement links TRBV6-1 to TRBJ2-2; no clear D gene. The V and J ends lost 2 bases and 0 bases respectively, with 7 bases between them. From germline, CDR1 is MNHNS and CDR2 SASEGT. This CDR3 is built from 15 residues. The CDR3 region has the DNA TGTGCCAGCAGTGAAACACTATCGAACACCGGGGAGCTGTTTTTT. Amino acids: CASSETLSNTGELFF.

A note on this clone: The sample carries other DNA sequences with the same CDR3. CDR3 sequence (DNA): TGCGCCAGCAGCTTGGCAGGGGCTCGGGAGCAGTTCTTC. Its protein is CASSLAGAREQFF. The chain links TRBV5-1 to TRBJ2-1; possible D gene TRBD1, 6 bases. With 0 bases removed from V and 10 bases from J, the gap between germline ends came to 11 bases. In germline, CDR1 is SGHRS, CDR2 YFSETQ. The CDR3 is 13 residues long.

This CDR3 reads CASSIQGRDTDTQYF. The CDR3 DNA follows: TGCGCCAGCAGTATACAGGGGAGAGACACAGATACGCAGTATTTT. The chain employs TRBV5-1 and TRBJ2-3; 7 bases line up with TRBD1. Germline V gives CDR1 SGHRS, CDR2 YFSETQ. J lost 2 bases, V lost 5 bases, and 8 bases had no gene match. CDR3 size: 15 residues.

The V gene is TRBV2, the J gene TRBJ2-5; 13 positions agree with TRBD2. J was trimmed by 4 bases and V by 8 bases; bases with no gene match: 4. This CDR3 contains 14 residues. Germline V gene sequence: CDR1 SNHLY, CDR2 FYNNEI. The CDR3: CASGGLAGPETQYF. CDR3 bases: TGTGCCAGCGGGGGACTAGCGGGGCCAGAGACCCAGTACTTC.

V and J are TRBV7-9 and TRBJ2-1; 7 positions match TRBD2. V shed 0 bases and J 3 bases; nucleotides not matched to a gene: 5. The CDR3 is made up of 16 amino acids. Germline CDR1 reads SEHNR; CDR2 reads FQNEAQ (reference sequence). As DNA, the CDR3 is TGTGCCAGCAGCTTAGCACGGGGCGGGAGCTACAATGAGCAGTTCTTC. It is translated as CASSLARGGSYNEQFF.

The V and J genes are TRBV5-1 and TRBJ2-1, with TRBD2 identical over 13 bases. Germline lookup yields CDR1 SGHRS and CDR2 YFSETQ. This CDR3 is built from 17 residues. Losses at the gene ends were 4 bases for V and 0 bases for J; bases not matched to a gene: 4. The CDR3 region has the DNA TGCGCCAGCAGCCAACTAGCGGGAGGGAGCTCCTACAATGAGCAGTTCTTC. Translation gives CASSQLAGGSSYNEQFF.

The chain has TRBV2 and TRBJ1-5; tentative D call: TRBD1 (5 bases). V gave up 6 bases and J gave up 2 bases, with 14 bases separating them. This CDR3 spans 15 amino acids. Germline loops: CDR1 SNHLY, CDR2 FYNNEI. CDR3 nucleotide sequence: TGTGCCAGCAGATGGGACGTTTCGGGCAATCAGCCCCAGCATTTT. Protein product: CASRWDVSGNQPQHF.

As regards this clone: One end of the junction varies from germline; a read error may be responsible. The chain combines TRBV27 with TRBJ1-2; perhaps TRBD1 as D (5 bases). CDR3 length equals 10 residues. Per the germline V gene, CDR1 is MNHEY and CDR2 is SMNVEV (reference sequence). CDR3 sequence (DNA): TGTGCCAGCAGTCCTCACGGGACGGTATTC. This translates into CASSPHGTVF.